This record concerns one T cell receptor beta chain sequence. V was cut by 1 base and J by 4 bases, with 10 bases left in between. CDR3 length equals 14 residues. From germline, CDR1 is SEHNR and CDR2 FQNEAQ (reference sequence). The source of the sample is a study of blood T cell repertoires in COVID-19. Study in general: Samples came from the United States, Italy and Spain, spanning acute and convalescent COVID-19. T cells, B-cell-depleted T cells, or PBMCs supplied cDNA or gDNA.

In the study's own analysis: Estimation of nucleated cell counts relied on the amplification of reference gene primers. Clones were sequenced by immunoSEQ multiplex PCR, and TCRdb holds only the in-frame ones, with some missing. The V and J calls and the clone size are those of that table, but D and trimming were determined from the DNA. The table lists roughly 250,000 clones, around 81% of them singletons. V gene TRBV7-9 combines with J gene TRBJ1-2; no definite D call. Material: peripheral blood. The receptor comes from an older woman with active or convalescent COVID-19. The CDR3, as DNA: TGTGCCAGCAGCTTAGGCGGCACGGTCTATGGCTACACCTTC. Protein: CASSLGGTVYGYTF.